The 16 T cell receptor beta chains presented below share a single source sample, sequenced in a study of T cell repertoires in cytomegalovirus infection. MiXCR, run by TCRdb on the reads, gives a single entry per CDR3 protein. The sample shows around 130,000 distinct CDR3 sequences, 8.8% of them seen only once. The sample comprised PBMCs. Source of these receptors: a human donor in good health (CMV status not recorded). Some clones in this sample may be carry-over from other donors' samples.

This clonotype was recorded a few times. The V and J genes are TRBV29-1 and TRBJ1-5; tentatively, D is TRBD1 (6 bases). Trimming cost V 8 bases and J 0 bases, with 23 bases left between them. The CDR3 is 17 residues long. Germline CDR1 and CDR2: SQVTM and ANQGSEA. CDR3 region: CSKTTAGGSYSNQPQHF. For the CDR3, the DNA is TGCAGCAAAACGACAGCGGGGGGCTCTTATAGCAATCAGCCCCAGCATTTT.

The chain combines TRBV19 with TRBJ2-1; 7 positions match TRBD1. Trimming at V came to 2 bases and at J to 5 bases, leaving 9 bases not matched to a gene. The CDR3 covers 16 residues. Germline V gene lookup returns CDR1 LNHDA and CDR2 SQIVND (reference sequence). The CDR3 coding sequence is TGTGCCAGTAGTATACGAGGGGGACAGTCCAACAATGAGCAGTTCTTC. As protein: CASSIRGGQSNNEQFF. Full variable domain (rest looked up from reference TRBV19 and TRBJ2-1): DGGITQSPKYLFRKEGQNVTLSCEQNLNHDAMYWYRQDPGQGLRLIYYSQIVNDFQKGDIAEGYSVSREKKESFPLTVTSAQKNPTAFYLCASSIRGGQSNNEQFFGPGTRLTVL.

This clonotype was seen a few times. V gene TRBV5-4 combines with J gene TRBJ2-2, with TRBD2 matching 12 bases. With 4 bases clipped from V and 1 base from J, the junction kept 8 bases outside the gene matches. CDR1 is SGHNT, CDR2 YYREEE, per germline (reference sequence). There are 18 residues in the CDR3. The CDR3 region has the DNA TGTGCCAGCAGCCCAGGACTAGCGGGGATCCAGAACACCGGGGAGCTGTTTTTT. Encoded protein: CASSPGLAGIQNTGELFF.

The chain employs TRBV6-1 and TRBJ1-5; 10 nucleotides align to TRBD1. The CDR3 length is 17 residues. With 3 bases clipped from V and 2 bases from J, the junction kept 7 bases outside the gene matches. Germline CDR1 reads MNHNS; CDR2 reads SASEGT. CDR3 sequence (DNA): TGTGCCAGCAGTGAGGGGAGACAGGGGGCACGCAATCAGCCCCAGCATTTT. Protein product: CASSEGRQGARNQPQHF.

This clonotype came up a few times. The rearrangement links TRBV2 to TRBJ1-1; a weak D match, TRBD1 (6 bases). V was trimmed by 7 bases and J by 3 bases, leaving 15 bases between them. The germline V gene has CDR1 SNHLY and CDR2 FYNNEI. The CDR3 consists of 14 residues. CDR3 sequence (DNA): TGTGCCAGCAAACTACAGGGAGGGGACACTGAAGCTTTCTTT. It codes for CASKLQGGDTEAFF. The whole variable domain, remainder taken from reference TRBV2 and TRBJ1-1, is EPEVTQTPSHQVTQMGQEVILRCVPISNHLYFYWYRQILGQKVEFLVSFYNNEISEKSEIFDDQFSVERPDGSNFTLKIRSTKLEDSAMYFCASKLQGGDTEAFFGQGTRLTVV.

The sample holds many counts of this clonotype. The chain employs TRBV7-2 and TRBJ1-1; the D is unclear. The germline V and J ends were trimmed by 5 bases and 5 bases, with 9 bases remaining between them. CDR1 and CDR2 (germline): SGHTA, FQGNSA. The CDR3 length is 12 residues. CDR3 sequence reads: CASSRKKTEAFF. The CDR3 region has the DNA TGTGCCAGCAGCCGTAAGAAAACTGAAGCTTTCTTT.

This clonotype was seen ten or more times. V is TRBV12-3 or TRBV12-4 and J is TRBJ1-1; D may be TRBD1 (5 bases). The CDR3 has 14 residues. The ends were cut back, 6 bases at V and 7 bases at J, with 18 bases in the middle. For the CDR3, the DNA is TGTGCCAGCAGGAGACCGGACACTGTGAGTGAAGCTTTCTTT. Its translation is CASRRPDTVSEAFF.

This clonotype was seen many times. The chain recombines TRBV7-9 with TRBJ2-1; D ambiguous. Trimming took 5 bases from V and 0 from J, leaving 11 bases between them. This CDR3 contains 15 residues. CDR1 SEHNR and CDR2 FQNEAQ come from the germline V gene (reference sequence). This CDR3 is CASSERLISYNEQFF. CDR3 DNA: TGTGCCAGCAGCGAGAGGCTTATCTCCTACAATGAGCAGTTCTTC.

This clonotype has a count of ten or more. The V and J genes are TRBV7-8 and TRBJ2-1; a possible D gene is TRBD2 (6 bases). The germline V gene has CDR1 SGHVS and CDR2 FQNEAQ. V was pared by 2 bases and J by 8 bases, with 16 bases between. The CDR3 has 15 residues. This CDR3 is CASSLQSGSLYEQFF. CDR3 nucleotides: TGTGCCAGCAGCTTACAGTCCGGGAGTCTTTATGAGCAGTTCTTC.

This clonotype was seen ten or more times. CDR3 loop: CSASSGGLDTGELFF. The CDR3, as DNA: TGCAGTGCTAGCAGCGGGGGGTTGGACACCGGGGAGCTGTTTTTT. The chain links TRBV20-1 to TRBJ2-2; 9 bases fit TRBD2. The CDR3 runs 15 residues. The trim removed 3 bases at V and 3 bases at J, leaving 5 bases unmatched. Germline CDR1 reads DFQATT; CDR2 reads SNEGSKA (reference sequence).

Turning to this clonotype: A much larger clone lies one base from this, so it may be a read error. V and J are TRBV28 and TRBJ1-1; D remains ambiguous. CDR3 length: 14 residues. Germline V gene sequence: CDR1 MDHEN, CDR2 SYDVKM. The CDR3 is CASSSPGVYTKAFF. The DNA of the CDR3 is TGTGCCAGCAGTTCCCCCGGGGTTTACACTAAAGCTTTCTTT. Drawing the rest from reference TRBV28 and TRBJ1-1, the complete variable domain is DVKVTQSSRYLVKRTGEKVFLECVQDMDHENMFWYRQDPGLGLRLIYFSYDVKMKEKGDIPEGYSVSREKKERFSLILESASTNQTSMYLCASSSPGVYTKAFFGQGTRLTVV.

This clonotype was counted at least ten times. V gene TRBV3-1 combines with J gene TRBJ1-1, with 9 bases identical to TRBD1. With V trimmed by 1 base and J by 6 bases, 6 bases remained unmatched. This CDR3 comprises 15 residues. Per the germline V gene, CDR1 is LGHDT and CDR2 is YNNKEL (reference sequence). DNA for the CDR3: TGTGCCAGCAGCCAAGTGGGGACAGGGTTTGCTGAAGCTTTCTTT. Translation gives CASSQVGTGFAEAFF.

This chain links TRBV28 with TRBJ2-7; D gene ambiguous. The CDR3 is 14 amino acids. Trimming removed 6 bases at V and 0 bases at J, with 12 bases between. Germline lookup yields CDR1 MDHEN and CDR2 SYDVKM. The CDR3 protein is CASRVTASSYEQYF. The CDR3 nucleotides are TGTGCCAGCAGAGTCACAGCGAGCTCCTACGAGCAGTACTTC.

In this sample, this clonotype turned up many times. V is TRBV2 and J is TRBJ2-7; D gene unclear. The germline V gene has CDR1 SNHLY and CDR2 FYNNEI. Between the trimmed V and J ends, which lost 4 bases and 3 bases, there was a span of 16 bases. CDR3 length equals 15 residues. Here the CDR3 reads CASSAQRERFYEQYF. The CDR3 region has the DNA TGTGCCAGCAGTGCCCAACGCGAGAGATTCTACGAGCAGTACTTC. The full variable domain, rest sourced from reference TRBV2 and TRBJ2-7, is EPEVTQTPSHQVTQMGQEVILRCVPISNHLYFYWYRQILGQKVEFLVSFYNNEISEKSEIFDDQFSVERPDGSNFTLKIRSTKLEDSAMYFCASSAQRERFYEQYFGPGTRLTVT.

This clonotype has just a few counts. The chain carries TRBV20-1 and TRBJ2-4; TRBD2 matches 8 bases. CDR3 size: 14 residues. J was trimmed by 1 base and V by 6 bases; bases with no gene match: 5. From germline, CDR1 is DFQATT and CDR2 SNEGSKA (reference sequence). CDR3 in amino acids: CSASASGAKNIQYF. CDR3 nucleotide sequence: TGCAGTGCATCTGCTAGCGGGGCCAAAAACATTCAGTACTTC.

In its sample, this clonotype was seen many times. V gene TRBV20-1 combines with J gene TRBJ2-5; D possibly corresponds to TRBD1 (5 bases). V was trimmed by 3 bases and J by 4 bases, leaving 9 bases between them. Germline CDR1 DFQATT, CDR2 SNEGSKA (reference sequence). The CDR3 is made up of 12 amino acids. This chain's CDR3 is CSARKTAETQYF. The CDR3 region has the DNA TGCAGTGCTAGGAAGACAGCAGAGACCCAGTACTTC.